This note documents a single T cell receptor (beta chain) sequence. Germline V gene data show CDR1 as KGHSH and CDR2 as LQKENI. V was trimmed by 5 bases and J by 10 bases, leaving 11 bases between them. The CDR3 sequence is 12 residues long. Across over 20 US areas, participants ranged in age from about 18 to 90 years. Before being deemed recovered, Cohort 3 donors had two negative PCRs, clearance, or symptom resolution. These data originate in a study of blood T cell repertoires in COVID-19. Study summary: T cells, B-cell-depleted T cells, or PBMCs provided the cDNA or gDNA that served as material.

In the study's own analysis: Using reference gene primer amplification, nucleated cell counts were estimated. Here immunoSEQ multiplex PCR was the method, and the copy in TCRdb shows in-frame clones only, minus some. The V and J calls and the clone size are those of that table, but D and trimming were determined from the DNA. The table has around 230,000 clones, approximately 78% seen once; the top ten hold 9.2%. The chain links TRBV18 to TRBJ1-4, with D unresolved. The material sequenced was PBMCs or T cells enriched from blood (not recorded which). The source is a middle-aged man who had recovered from COVID-19. CDR3 DNA: TGTGCCAGCTCATCGGTAGGAGGAAAACTGTTTTTT. Amino acid sequence: CASSSVGGKLFF.